A single sample is the source of the 29 T cell receptor beta chains below, sequenced in a study of CD8 T cells in Susac syndrome. After extraction with the RNeasy kit, roughly 0.5 to 1 ug of the RNA was reverse transcribed using random hexamers. One entry per CDR3 protein results from TCRdb running MiXCR on the immunoSEQ multiplex PCR reads. Of hundreds of thousands of distinct CDR3 sequences in the sample, around 85% are singletons; the top ten hold approximately 0.12%. The sequencing input was CD8+ T cells from PBMCs. The receptor source for this set is a human donor with multiple sclerosis.

The rearrangement uses TRBV27 and TRBJ2-3; D not certain. The CDR3 is 16 residues long. Deletions cut 3 bases from V and 1 base from J, with 14 bases between. In germline, CDR1 is MNHEY, CDR2 SMNVEV (reference sequence). CDR3: CASSFPGPVRTDTQYF. The CDR3 nucleotides are TGTGCCAGCAGTTTCCCGGGCCCGGTGCGCACAGATACGCAGTATTTT.

This chain uses TRBV5-6 with TRBJ1-1; the D is unclear. This CDR3 comprises 15 residues. The ends were cut back, 0 bases at V and 1 base at J, with 10 bases in the middle. CDR1 SGHDT and CDR2 YYEEEE come from the germline V gene. In nucleotides, the CDR3 is TGTGCCAGCAGCTTGGTTCCAAGCGGGAACACTGAAGCTTTCTTT. Protein sequence: CASSLVPSGNTEAFF.

This clonotype was recorded only once. The chain recombines TRBV4-1 with TRBJ1-5; D is ambiguous. The CDR3 length is 13 residues. Per the germline V gene, CDR1 is MGHRA and CDR2 is YSYEKL. The germline V and J ends were trimmed by 2 bases and 4 bases, with 6 bases remaining between them. For the CDR3, the DNA is TGCGCCAGCAGCCAAAACGGGAATCAGCCCCAGCATTTT. It translates to CASSQNGNQPQHF.

This chain links TRBV27 with TRBJ2-3; the match to TRBD2 covers 14 bases. Germline V CDR1 and CDR2: MNHEY, SMNVEV (reference sequence). After removal of 9 bases from V and 4 bases from J, the junction contained 15 bases not matched to a gene. There are 18 residues in the CDR3. CDR3 loop: CASSSTSGGAISPDTQYF. CDR3 DNA: TGTGCCAGTTCCTCGACTAGCGGGGGGGCGATATCCCCAGATACGCAGTATTTT.

The chain uses TRBV29-1 and TRBJ2-2; 9 positions agree with TRBD1. The germline V gene encodes CDR1 SQVTM and CDR2 ANQGSEA. The CDR3 loop spans 17 amino acids. V was pared by 0 bases and J by 0 bases, with 5 bases of the junction left unmatched. The CDR3 DNA reads as TGCAGCGTTGAAGATCTGAGGACAGGGGCGAACACCGGGGAGCTGTTTTTT. Translating gives CSVEDLRTGANTGELFF.

The J gene is TRBJ2-2, the V gene TRBV5-1; D is perhaps TRBD2 (6 bases). V dropped 0 bases and J dropped 4 bases, with 13 bases sitting between them. Germline CDR1 and CDR2: SGHRS and YFSETQ. The CDR3 totals 16 residues. As DNA, the CDR3 is TGCGCCAGCAGCTTGGTTCCGGGGGTCGTCACCGGGGAGCTGTTTTTT. Its translation is CASSLVPGVVTGELFF.

This chain connects TRBV24-1 to TRBJ2-1; D possibly corresponds to TRBD1 (6 bases). V shed 5 bases and J shed 4 bases, with 14 bases lying between them. In germline, CDR1 is KGHDR, CDR2 SFDVKD. CDR3 length equals 15 residues. The CDR3 DNA is TGTGCCACCAGTGTTTCAGGGGCCAATTACAATGAGCAGTTCTTC. Translated: CATSVSGANYNEQFF.

This clonotype was seen a handful of times. V is TRBV13 and J is TRBJ1-1; tentatively, D is TRBD1 (6 bases). CDR1 is PRHDT and CDR2 is FYEKMQ in the germline V gene (reference sequence). CDR3 length: 16 amino acids. Trimming left V 5 bases short and J 0 bases short, with 16 bases between. The CDR3 nucleotides read TGTGCCAGCAGCGCCACGGGGGCGGGAGTGAACACTGAAGCTTTCTTT. Translating gives CASSATGAGVNTEAFF.

The chain joins TRBV6-1 to TRBJ2-1; 15 nucleotides agree with TRBD2. The V segment lost 5 bases and the J segment 7 bases; nucleotides outside the gene matches: 6. Germline V CDR1 and CDR2: MNHNS, SASEGT. The CDR3 sequence is 16 residues long. The CDR3 coding sequence is TGTGCCAGCAGTCGGACTAGCGGGGGGGCTTGGAATGAGCAGTTCTTC. It codes for CASSRTSGGAWNEQFF.

The chain couples TRBV2 to TRBJ1-1; 7 nucleotides align to TRBD1. Trimming removed 8 bases from V and 1 base from J; junction bases left unmatched: 4. The CDR3 extends over 13 amino acids. Germline CDR1 is SNHLY and CDR2 is FYNNEI. In DNA form, the CDR3 reads TGTGCCAGCCAGGACAGGCAGAACACTGAAGCTTTCTTT. Translation: CASQDRQNTEAFF. Complete variable domain (other parts from reference TRBV2 and TRBJ1-1): EPEVTQTPSHQVTQMGQEVILRCVPISNHLYFYWYRQILGQKVEFLVSFYNNEISEKSEIFDDQFSVERPDGSNFTLKIRSTKLEDSAMYFCASQDRQNTEAFFGQGTRLTVV.

The chain combines TRBV28 with TRBJ2-7; the match to TRBD2 covers 8 bases. V was pared by 4 bases and J by 2 bases, with 10 bases of the junction left unmatched. Germline loops: CDR1 MDHEN, CDR2 SYDVKM. This CDR3 has 16 amino acids. CDR3 protein: CASSSPGGAKAYEQYF. The CDR3 DNA sequence: TGTGCCAGCAGTTCCCCCGGGGGGGCGAAAGCCTACGAGCAGTACTTC.

This clonotype was recorded only once. V is TRBV6-1 and J is TRBJ2-7, with 7 bases lining up with TRBD2. Germline V gene data show CDR1 as MNHNS and CDR2 as SASEGT. The CDR3 totals 14 residues. With V trimmed by 6 bases and J by 3 bases, 8 bases remained unmatched. This CDR3 is CASSVGQRGYEQYF. The CDR3 nucleotides read TGTGCCAGCAGCGTGGGGCAGCGGGGCTACGAGCAGTACTTC.

J is TRBJ1-2 and V is TRBV12-3 or TRBV12-4, with 8 bases matching TRBD1. J lost 4 bases, V lost 5 bases, and 3 bases had no gene match. The CDR3 length is 13 residues. The CDR3 spells CASSHGQGYGYTF. For the CDR3, the DNA is TGTGCCAGCAGTCACGGACAGGGCTATGGCTACACCTTC.

This chain uses TRBV23-1 with TRBJ2-7; the match to TRBD2 covers 7 bases. TRBV23-1 is an ORF; its function is uncertain. The CDR3 runs 16 residues. The J segment lost 5 bases and the V segment lost 2 bases, leaving 12 bases of the junction unmatched. DNA of the CDR3: TGCGCCAGCAGTCAAGGTTTCCCCAGCGGGAATAACGAGCAGTACTTC. Protein sequence: CASSQGFPSGNNEQYF.

The chain combines TRBV4-1 with TRBJ2-5, with D perhaps matching TRBD1 or TRBD2 (5 bases each). Germline V gives CDR1 MGHRA, CDR2 YSYEKL. V dropped 4 bases and J dropped 5 bases, with 17 bases sitting between them. The CDR3 covers 15 residues. CDR3 nucleotides: TGCGCCAGCAGCCGACTTATGACGGGGCGGGAGACCCAGTACTTC. This encodes CASSRLMTGRETQYF.

V is TRBV7-9 and J is TRBJ2-6, with 7 nucleotides matching TRBD2. Germline CDR1 SEHNR, CDR2 FQNEAQ (reference sequence). With 5 bases clipped from V and 0 bases from J, the junction kept 10 bases outside the gene matches. The CDR3 has 18 amino acids. The CDR3 DNA sequence: TGTGCCAGCAGCCCACCGGGACTACCGTACTCTGGGGCCAACGTCCTGACTTTC. It specifies CASSPPGLPYSGANVLTF. Complete variable domain (other parts from reference TRBV7-9 and TRBJ2-6): DTGVSQNPRHKITKRGQNVTFRCDPISEHNRLYWYRQTLGQGPEFLTYFQNEAQLEKSRLLSDRFSAERPKGSFSTLEIQRTEQGDSAMYLCASSPPGLPYSGANVLTFGAGSRLTVL.

The chain employs TRBV11-2 and TRBJ2-7; unclear D gene. The ends were cut back, 0 bases at V and 7 bases at J, with 7 bases in the middle. The CDR3 consists of 12 residues. Germline CDR1 SGHAT, CDR2 FQNNGV. The chain's CDR3 is CASSLDPREQYF. CDR3 DNA: TGTGCCAGCAGCTTAGATCCGAGGGAGCAGTACTTC.

The chain has TRBV30 and TRBJ1-1; possibly TRBD1 for D (6 bases). V was trimmed by 5 bases and J by 2 bases, leaving 12 bases between them. The CDR3 is 13 residues long. The germline V gene encodes CDR1 GTSNPN and CDR2 SVGIG (reference sequence). CDR3 in DNA: TGTGCCTGGGATCCCGGGACAAACACTGAAGCTTTCTTT. It codes for CAWDPGTNTEAFF.

This rearrangement joins TRBV28 to TRBJ1-5; possible D gene TRBD1, 6 bases. CDR1 is MDHEN and CDR2 is SYDVKM in the germline V gene. This CDR3 comprises 15 residues. Between the trimmed V and J ends, which lost 5 bases and 1 base, there was a span of 12 bases. The CDR3 region has the DNA TGTGCCAGCAGTGGCAAGGGGGGAAGCAATCAGCCCCAGCATTTT. Translation: CASSGKGGSNQPQHF. The full variable domain, completed using reference TRBV28 and TRBJ1-5, is DVKVTQSSRYLVKRTGEKVFLECVQDMDHENMFWYRQDPGLGLRLIYFSYDVKMKEKGDIPEGYSVSREKKERFSLILESASTNQTSMYLCASSGKGGSNQPQHFGDGTRLSIL.

The genes are TRBV4-2 and TRBJ2-7, with D perhaps matching TRBD1 (8 bases). The CDR3 covers 15 residues. Germline loops: CDR1 LGHNA, CDR2 YNFKEQ. Trimming cost V 2 bases and J 0 bases, with 11 bases left between them. CDR3 DNA: TGTGCCAGCAGCCAAAACAGGGGGGGCTCCTACGAGCAGTACTTC. As protein: CASSQNRGGSYEQYF.

The genes are TRBV29-1 and TRBJ2-3; D remains unclear. From germline, CDR1 is SQVTM and CDR2 ANQGSEA. V was pared by 5 bases and J by 2 bases, with 8 bases between. This CDR3 has 12 amino acids. The CDR3 bases are TGCAGCGTTACCGGGTCCACAGATACGCAGTATTTT. As protein: CSVTGSTDTQYF.

CDR3 loop: CASKSTQYF. The CDR3 DNA reads TGTGCCAGCAAGAGTACGCAGTATTTT. The chain is built from TRBV6-1 and TRBJ2-3; unclear D gene. Germline lookup yields CDR1 MNHNS and CDR2 SASEGT. The ends were cut back, 7 bases at V and 8 bases at J, with 4 bases in the middle. The CDR3 loop spans 9 amino acids.

This chain joins TRBV11-2 and TRBJ2-2; no clear D. V was shortened by 4 bases and J by 0 bases, with 6 bases between the two germline ends. Germline values: CDR1 SGHAT, CDR2 FQNNGV. The CDR3 length is 14 residues. In nucleotides, the CDR3 is TGTGCCAGCAGCTCCGTCCCGAACACCGGGGAGCTGTTTTTT. Its protein is CASSSVPNTGELFF.

Here the CDR3 reads CASSPPGLAGRWVENEQFF. CDR3 nucleotide sequence: TGTGCCAGCTCACCACCGGGACTAGCGGGTAGGTGGGTCGAGAATGAGCAGTTCTTC. This chain links TRBV18 with TRBJ2-1; 12 bases line up with TRBD2. Trimming took 0 bases from V and 7 from J; bases not matched to a gene: 13. Germline CDR1 and CDR2: KGHSH and LQKENI. This CDR3 is built from 19 residues.

The chain employs TRBV27 and TRBJ1-1; D unclear. CDR1 is MNHEY and CDR2 is SMNVEV in the germline V gene (reference sequence). V was pared by 1 base and J by 7 bases, with 13 bases between. CDR3 length: 14 amino acids. The CDR3 bases are TGTGCCAGCAGTTTATTGGAGGGCCGTGGTGAAGCTTTCTTT. This translates into CASSLLEGRGEAFF.

This chain joins TRBV6-1 and TRBJ2-3; possibly TRBD1 for D (5 bases). Germline V lookup: CDR1 MNHNS, CDR2 SASEGT. V gave up 7 bases and J gave up 6 bases, with 20 bases separating them. This CDR3 has 15 amino acids. In nucleotides, the CDR3 is TGTGCCAGCATCGGAAGAAGGCAGGGCGCGGATACGCAGTATTTT. As protein: CASIGRRQGADTQYF.

The chain couples TRBV9 to TRBJ2-1; D remains unclear. The germline CDR1 and CDR2 sequences are SGDLS and YYNGEE. CDR3 length: 16 amino acids. The ends were cut back, 0 bases at V and 2 bases at J, with 12 bases in the middle. The CDR3: CASSVGLQIPYNEQFF. The CDR3 bases are TGTGCCAGCAGCGTAGGTTTACAGATACCCTACAATGAGCAGTTCTTC.

This chain uses TRBV5-1 with TRBJ2-3; 8 nucleotides align to TRBD2. J lost 0 bases, V lost 7 bases, and 7 bases had no gene match. This CDR3 comprises 15 residues. Germline assignment: CDR1 SGHRS and CDR2 YFSETQ. The CDR3 DNA reads TGCGCCAGCCATAGCGGGGAGGCTAGCACAGATACGCAGTATTTT. It yields the protein CASHSGEASTDTQYF.

The chain uses TRBV5-6 and TRBJ2-1; weak D call: TRBD1 (5 bases). Trimming took 1 base from V and 3 from J, leaving 11 bases between them. The CDR3 extends over 15 amino acids. Germline assignment: CDR1 SGHDT and CDR2 YYEEEE. CDR3 protein: CASSLFDSVYNEQFF. The CDR3 nucleotides read TGTGCCAGCAGCTTGTTCGACAGCGTCTACAATGAGCAGTTCTTC. The full variable domain, its missing parts supplied by reference TRBV5-6 and TRBJ2-1, is DAGVTQSPTHLIKTRGQQVTLRCSPKSGHDTVSWYQQALGQGPQFIFQYYEEEERQRGNFPDRFSGHQFPNYSSELNVNALLLGDSALYLCASSLFDSVYNEQFFGPGTRLTVL.